This T cell receptor (beta chain) originates from a study of T cell responses to AZD1222 COVID-19 vaccine (dated by TCRdb to the early 2020s). Concerning the study at large: TCR sequencing covered more than 230 trial participants: 200 to 220 given two doses of AZD1222 and 26 given two doses of MenACWY control vaccine. Enrollment into the trials was organized by age into subgroups of 18-55, 56-69 and 70-plus years, and those subgroups contained roughly 150, 30 and 60 TCR-sequenced participants, respectively.

This clone was recorded a few times. Its specific antigen is unknown. No qualities accompany the bases; no much larger clone lies one base away. The germline V gene specifies SQVTM as CDR1 and ANQGSEA as CDR2. There are 10 amino acids in the CDR3, from cysteine to phenylalanine inclusive. The retained sequence is limited to the CDR3, 30 bases, with the frame set at the first base. V drops 5 bases and J drops 5 bases, leaving 4 bases in between. Results the study describes overall, beyond this receptor: Most participants were white British and females outnumbered males, and the authors suggested that clonal diversity may have been underestimated. No day 14 peak-response samples were available, so repertoires were characterized only after the peak T cell response. Spike-specific TCR breadth and depth rose significantly after two AZD1222 doses compared with day 0 and with MenACWY recipients. Reportedly, close to half of the unique spike-specific TCRs recognized epitopes lying outside the regions that are mutated in the B.1.351 and B.1.1.7 variants. In the small 56-69-year group, the increase in depth fell short of significance, most likely because of low power. Conclusions about previously exposed vaccinees are limited because only a handful of AZD1222 recipients were SARS-CoV-2 seropositive at baseline. The vaccine-associated CD4 TCRs covered the entire spike protein, and the dominant responses fell in regions 160-218 and 743-854.

The CDR3 regions of human TCRbeta chains were analyzed by immunosequencing. Under the source paper's analysis protocol: Repertoire TCRs were checked for matches against a reference library of SARS-CoV-2-specific TCRs that had been generated using the MIRA antigen-specificity platform. Breadth meant the fraction of unique TCRs that were SARS-CoV-2-associated, whereas depth meant the fraction of total T cells that were SARS-CoV-2-associated. Using the MIRA data, every spike-specific TCR was mapped to the spike region that the TCR reacted to and assigned to either a CD4 or a CD8 class. Log10-transformed breadth and depth values were compared by one-way ANOVA with Sidak's multiple comparisons tests. TCRdb provides this immuneACCESS table in a form limited to in-frame rearrangements. Some clones are lacking; in checked studies, under half of them reflect an unresolved V gene, and why the rest are absent is not known. The V and J calls and the clone size are those of that table, but D and trimming were determined from the DNA. This sample gives 130,000 to 150,000 clones in total; around 90% of them show up just once. Over 3% of the sample is in the top ten clones.

The meaning of the sample's time point label: about 28 days (+/-7) after the second vaccine dose. AZD1222 recipients given second doses at about 4 weeks or at about 12 weeks were pooled, since spike-specific TCR depth and breadth were not found to differ between the two schedules. Samples from vaccinated people were obtained from the UK trials COV001 and COV002, which included a single-blind randomized controlled phase 2/3 trial of AZD1222 (ChAdOx1 nCoV-19) in healthy adults. For TCRbeta chain sequencing, PBMC samples from trial participants were taken at day 0 and at day 28 after the second dose.

The receptor was derived from an adult who received the AZD1222 COVID-19 vaccine. This specimen was peripheral blood, taken 28 days after the second AZD1222 dose. The sequence links TRBV29-1 to TRBJ2-1, with no confidently assigned D gene. For the CDR3, the sequence is CSVWDNEQFF. The nucleotide sequence is TGCAGCGTTTGGGACAATGAGCAGTTCTTC.